The rows below give T cell receptor beta chains drawn from one sample of a study of blood T cell repertoires in COVID-19. The assay was immunoSEQ multiplex PCR, and TCRdb's table has in-frame clones only and misses some. The repertoire holds fewer than 250,000 clones, with around 87% as singletons. Sequencing was carried out using peripheral blood. These receptors were taken from a man aged 60 to 75 with acute or convalescent COVID-19. The CDR3 runs from the conserved cysteine through the conserved F or W. D genes are given only for firm matches. A row's size may be missing; if present it is once, few, many or a size class.

- | TRBJ1-1 | TRBV19 | - | TGTGCCAGTAGTAGAAAGCAGGTAATCAACACTGAAGCTTTCTTT | CASSRKQVINTEAFF
TRBD2 | TRBJ2-1 | TRBV28 | - | TGTGCCAGCAGTTTATACGCGGGGGGACTCGAGCAGTTCTTC | CASSLYAGGLEQFF
- | TRBJ1-5 | TRBV27 | - | TGTGCCAGCAGCAATATCCGTGGGGGGTTGGGTCAGCCCCAGCATTTT | CASSNIRGGLGQPQHF
- | TRBJ1-5 | TRBV21-1 | - | TGTGCCAGCAGCAAAGTTGGGACAGATAGCAATCAGCCCCAGCATTTT | CASSKVGTDSNQPQHF
- | TRBJ2-7 | TRBV14 | - | TGTGCCAGCAGTAATTCACCCGGGGGACACGAGCAGTACTTC | CASSNSPGGHEQYF
TRBD1 | TRBJ1-4 | TRBV14 | - | TGTGCCAGCAGCCAAGGGGCGACAGGGAACAGTGAAAAACTGTTTTTT | CASSQGATGNSEKLFF
- | TRBJ2-2 | TRBV3-1/TRBV3-2 | - | TGTGCCAGCAGCCGCGGTCCCCCCGGGGAGCTGTTTTTT | CASSRGPPGELFF
- | TRBJ1-3 | TRBV25-1 | once | TGTGCCAGCAGTGAATGGGGAGACACACGTACTGGAAACACCATATATTTT | CASSEWGDTRTGNTIYF
TRBD1 | TRBJ1-2 | TRBV27 | - | TGTGCCAGCAGTTACGACAGGGCAGGGAACTATGGCTACACCTTC | CASSYDRAGNYGYTF
TRBD1 | TRBJ1-1 | TRBV18 | - | TGTGCCAGCTCACCCAGACAGGGGGCGCGGGAAACTGAAGCTTTCTTT | CASSPRQGARETEAFF
- | TRBJ2-1 | TRBV19 | - | TGTGCCAGTACCGGGGGTAGGGACAGTTACAATGAGCAGTTCTTC | CASTGGRDSYNEQFF
- | TRBJ2-7 | TRBV5-1 | once | TGCGCCAGCAGCTTGGTCGCGGGATCTACCTACGAGCAGTACTTC | CASSLVAGSTYEQYF
- | TRBJ1-4 | TRBV5-6 | - | TGTGCCAGCAGCCCGGTGGGCCGAGAGGGAAAACTGTTTTTT | CASSPVGREGKLFF
TRBD2 | TRBJ2-3 | TRBV27 | - | TGTGCCAGCTCGCTAGCGGGGATTAACGCAGATACGCAGTATTTT | CASSLAGINADTQYF
TRBD1 | TRBJ1-3 | TRBV5-8 | - | TGTGCCAGCAGCCCCGGGACAGGCAGCCTCTCTTCTGGAAACACCATATATTTT | CASSPGTGSLSSGNTIYF
- | TRBJ1-4 | TRBV6-5 | - | TGTGCCAGCAGTTACTCTCGTCGAACTAATGAAAAACTGTTTTTT | CASSYSRRTNEKLFF
TRBD1 | TRBJ2-7 | TRBV19 | - | TGTGCCAGTAGTAACGACAGGGGAGTTTGGCCCGAGCAGTACTTC | CASSNDRGVWPEQYF
- | TRBJ2-7 | TRBV6-1 | once | TGTGCCAGCAGTGAAGGATGGGCTCGGACCTACGAGCAGTACTTC | CASSEGWARTYEQYF
- | TRBJ1-1 | TRBV19 | - | TGTGCCAGTAGTACCCTGGCGGCAGGGAAGACTGAAGCTTTCTTT | CASSTLAAGKTEAFF
- | TRBJ1-1 | TRBV5-5 | - | TGTGCCAGCAGCGGAGGGATCGAGGCTTTCTTT | CASSGGIEAFF
TRBD1 | TRBJ1-1 | TRBV6-2/TRBV6-3 | - | TGTGCCAGCAGTCCACAGGGGATTATGACTGAAGCTTTCTTT | CASSPQGIMTEAFF
TRBD1 | TRBJ2-7 | TRBV10-3 | few | TGTGCCATCAGTGACCCGGGACAGGGGGCGTCCTACGAGCAGTACTTC | CAISDPGQGASYEQYF
- | TRBJ2-7 | TRBV2 | - | TGTGCCAGCAGTGAATCGGGGGTCGTCTTCTACGAGCAGTACTTC | CASSESGVVFYEQYF
TRBD1 | TRBJ2-7 | TRBV27 | - | TGTGCCAGCAGTGGGGACAGATCCCTCTACGAGCAGTACTTC | CASSGDRSLYEQYF
TRBD1 | TRBJ1-2 | TRBV9 | few | TGTGCCAGCAGCGCCTACGGGACAGGGTTTGGCTACACCTTC | CASSAYGTGFGYTF
TRBD2 | TRBJ2-3 | TRBV11-2 | - | TGTGCCAGCACTTCAAATAGCGGGGGGCTCACAGATACGCAGTATTTT | CASTSNSGGLTDTQYF
TRBD2 | TRBJ2-3 | TRBV5-3 | - | TGTGCCAGAAGCTTGTTTCGGGGGGGAAACACAGATACGCAGTATTTT | CARSLFRGGNTDTQYF
- | TRBJ1-2 | TRBV9 | - | TGTGCCAGCAGCGCCCTCTCCGGGGGCTATGGCTACACCTTC | CASSALSGGYGYTF
TRBD1 | TRBJ2-1 | TRBV18 | - | TGTGCCAGCTCACCCAGGGGGCCCGATTACAATGAGCAGTTCTTC | CASSPRGPDYNEQFF
- | TRBJ1-1 | TRBV24-1 | - | TGTGCCACCAGCCGTGGGACAACTGAAGCTTTCTTT | CATSRGTTEAFF
TRBD1 | TRBJ2-7 | TRBV29-1 | - | TGCAGCATAGGACAGGGTTCCTACGAGCAGTACTTC | CSIGQGSYEQYF
- | TRBJ2-6 | TRBV11-2 | - | TGTGCCAGCAGCCGAGCGACCTCTGGGGCCAACGTCCTGACTTTC | CASSRATSGANVLTF
TRBD2 | TRBJ2-3 | TRBV19 | - | TGTGCCAGTAGTGTCCTAGCGGGATCTGGCACAGATACGCAGTATTTT | CASSVLAGSGTDTQYF
- | TRBJ1-5 | TRBV6-2/TRBV6-3 | - | TGTGCCAGCAGTTACCCGGGGGTTGGTAATCAGCCCCAGCATTTT | CASSYPGVGNQPQHF
TRBD1 | TRBJ2-7 | TRBV6-6 | - | TGTGCCAGCAGTTACGGACAGGGGGTTTACGAGCAGTACTTC | CASSYGQGVYEQYF
- | TRBJ1-2 | TRBV19 | - | TGTGCCAGTATTCACGCGGGGACCCTGTCTTTGCAGTTGGCCTTC | CASIHAGTLSLQLAF
TRBD1 | TRBJ1-6 | TRBV15 | - | TGTGCCACCAGCAGAGATGTCACAGGGGTTTCACCCCTCCACTTT | CATSRDVTGVSPLHF
- | TRBJ2-7 | TRBV21-1 | - | TGTGCCAACGGACAGGGGACCTCTTACGAGCAGTACTTC | CANGQGTSYEQYF
- | TRBJ2-1 | TRBV9 | - | TGTGCCAGCAGCGTAGCGTCAGCGGAAATCTATGAGCAGTTCTTC | CASSVASAEIYEQFF
TRBD2 | TRBJ2-7 | TRBV27 | - | TGTGCCAGCAGTTTCACAAGCGGGGCCCCCTACGAGCAGTACTTC | CASSFTSGAPYEQYF
- | TRBJ2-7 | TRBV27 | - | TGTGCCAGCAGCCCGAGGCTCCTCGAGCAGTACTTC | CASSPRLLEQYF
TRBD1 | TRBJ1-4 | TRBV4-3 | - | TGCGCCAGCAGCGAAGGGACAGGGCGCTTTGAAAAACTGTTTTTT | CASSEGTGRFEKLFF
TRBD1 | TRBJ2-6 | TRBV24-1 | - | TGTGCCACCAGTGAATGGACAGGTTCTGGGGCCAACGTCCTGACTTTC | CATSEWTGSGANVLTF
TRBD2 | TRBJ2-1 | TRBV6-4 | - | TGTGCCAGCAGTGAGACTAGCGGGGGCCCTACCTACAATGAGCAGTTCTTC | CASSETSGGPTYNEQFF
- | TRBJ2-7 | TRBV6-6 | - | TGTGCCAGCAGCAGGGGCGGGGGATACGAGCAGTACTTC | CASSRGGGYEQYF
- | TRBJ2-7 | TRBV30 | - | TGTGCCTGGAGTTTACACAGGCGCGGCGAGCAGTACTTC | CAWSLHRRGEQYF
- | TRBJ2-3 | TRBV12-3/TRBV12-4 | - | TGTGCCAGCAGTAGGACTGAGAATACGCAGTATTTT | CASSRTENTQYF
- | TRBJ2-3 | TRBV7-2 | - | TGTGCCAGCGGGACAGCGGGGGCCAACACAGATACGCAGTATTTT | CASGTAGANTDTQYF
TRBD2 | TRBJ2-1 | TRBV3-1/TRBV3-2 | - | TGTGCCAGCAGCCAACGTAGCGGGGGGGCCGAGTTCGTGGCCTACAATGAGCAGTTCTTC | CASSQRSGGAEFVAYNEQFF
TRBD2 | TRBJ2-3 | TRBV5-4 | - | TGTGCCAGCAGCTTGGGGGGTGGTCGGCTAGCGGGGAGAGATACGCAGTATTTT | CASSLGGGRLAGRDTQYF
- | TRBJ1-2 | TRBV7-9 | - | TGTGCCAGCACTAACCTCGGGGGCTATGGCTACACCTTC | CASTNLGGYGYTF
TRBD1 | TRBJ1-5 | TRBV5-1 | - | TGCGCCAGCAGCGAGACAGGGGATAGCAATCAGCCCCAGCATTTT | CASSETGDSNQPQHF
- | TRBJ1-5 | TRBV4-1 | - | TGCGCCAGCAGCCAAGGGGGGGGCAACTATCAGCCCCAGCATTTT | CASSQGGGNYQPQHF